The rows below give T cell receptor beta chains drawn from one sample of a study of regulatory T cells in long-lasting Graves disease. TCRdb redid the calling of the multiplex PCR reads with MiXCR, one entry per CDR3 protein. The table has around 420,000 distinct CDR3 sequences, about 15% seen once. These data were also filed under a second study, of T cells in Graves' hyperthyroidism and ophthalmopathy.

Sample: peripheral blood mononuclear cells (PBMCs), taken at new diagnosis, from a patient treated with antithyroid drugs. The receptors were gathered from a woman in her thirties or forties with Graves disease. CDR3s include the opening cysteine and the closing phenylalanine or tryptophan. Each record gives: V gene, D gene, J gene, clone size, CDR3 protein, CDR3 DNA. A D gene is named only where the DNA matches it firmly. Some rows mark clone size as missing; the rest say once, few, many or name a class of expanded clone.

TRBV7-3	TRBD1	TRBJ2-2	.	CASSFGTAYTGELFF	TGTGCCAGCAGCTTCGGGACAGCCTACACCGGGGAGCTGTTTTTT
TRBV20-1	TRBD2	TRBJ2-7	many	CSLAGEGYEQYF	TGCAGCCTAGCGGGAGAGGGCTACGAGCAGTACTTC
TRBV5-6	.	TRBJ2-7	few	CASTPGLGPYEQYF	TGTGCCAGCACCCCCGGACTCGGACCTTACGAGCAGTACTTC
TRBV20-1	TRBD1	TRBJ2-3	many	CSARAPGTGGVNTQYF	TGCAGTGCTAGAGCCCCCGGGACAGGGGGCGTTAATACGCAGTATTTT
TRBV28	TRBD1	TRBJ2-7	many	CASSWGLGQVYEQYF	TGTGCCAGCAGTTGGGGCCTGGGACAGGTTTACGAGCAGTACTTC
TRBV7-7	TRBD2	TRBJ2-5	few	CASSPSGRLETQYF	TGTGCTAGCAGCCCTAGCGGGAGGTTAGAGACCCAGTACTTC
TRBV20-1	.	TRBJ1-5	few	CSARGGYSNQPQHF	TGCAGTGCACGGGGGGGATATAGCAATCAGCCCCAGCATTTT
TRBV5-6	TRBD1	TRBJ2-5	.	CASSSVRTGKETQYF	TGTGCCAGCAGCTCCGTGCGGACAGGAAAAGAGACCCAGTACTTC
TRBV28	TRBD1	TRBJ1-5	many	CASSVEERRTGYQPQHF	TGTGCCAGCAGTGTAGAGGAGCGAAGGACAGGTTATCAGCCCCAGCATTTT
TRBV9	.	TRBJ1-6	many	CASSPRGQTSPLHF	TGTGCCAGCAGCCCCCGGGGGCAGACATCACCCCTCCACTTT
TRBV5-1	TRBD1	TRBJ1-1	.	CASSSGQGSGTEAFF	TGCGCCAGCAGCTCGGGACAGGGGTCTGGTACTGAAGCTTTCTTT
TRBV19	TRBD1	TRBJ2-2	.	CASSIGGTAYPGELFF	TGTGCCAGTAGTATAGGAGGGACAGCCTACCCCGGGGAGCTGTTTTTT
TRBV5-1	TRBD1	TRBJ2-2	.	CASSLTRGRTGELFF	TGCGCCAGCAGCTTGACCAGGGGGCGCACCGGGGAGCTGTTTTTT
TRBV6-9	.	TRBJ1-5	many	CASSYPRGGRSNQPQHF	TGTGCCAGCAGTTACCCCCGTGGGGGTAGAAGCAATCAGCCCCAGCATTTT
TRBV28	TRBD2	TRBJ2-7	many	CASSCVSGTCEQYF	TGTGCCAGCAGTTGTGTTAGCGGGACTTGCGAGCAGTACTTC
TRBV11-3	.	TRBJ2-5	many	CASSLEGRETQYF	TGTGCCAGCAGCTTAGAGGGTCGGGAGACCCAGTACTTC
TRBV28	.	TRBJ1-2	many	CASSYRRENYGYTF	TGTGCCAGCAGTTACCGCAGGGAAAACTATGGCTACACCTTC
TRBV7-2	.	TRBJ2-2	many	CASSLNGPTNTGELFF	TGTGCCAGCAGCTTAAACGGGCCAACGAACACCGGGGAGCTGTTTTTT
TRBV2	.	TRBJ2-1	.	CASRTGTEINEQFF	TGTGCCAGCAGGACCGGGACGGAGATCAATGAGCAGTTCTTC
TRBV7-9	TRBD2	TRBJ2-1	.	CASSFSSGRNEQFF	TGTGCCAGCAGCTTTTCTAGCGGGAGGAATGAGCAGTTCTTC
TRBV28	TRBD2	TRBJ2-1	few	CASSLLGLADNEQFF	TGTGCCAGCAGTTTATTGGGACTAGCGGACAATGAGCAGTTCTTC
TRBV28	TRBD2	TRBJ2-7	.	CASRPGLAYEQYF	TGTGCCAGCAGGCCAGGACTAGCCTACGAGCAGTACTTC
TRBV7-2	TRBD1	TRBJ1-2	many	CASSLGGQMYGYTF	TGTGCCAGCAGCTTAGGGGGACAGATGTATGGCTACACCTTC
TRBV3-1	.	TRBJ1-3	few	CASSGTVSGNTIYF	TGTGCCAGCAGCGGGACGGTCTCTGGAAACACCATATATTTT
TRBV3-1	TRBD2	TRBJ2-1	.	CASSQELAGPYNEQFF	TGTGCCAGCAGCCAAGAACTAGCGGGACCCTACAATGAGCAGTTCTTC
TRBV3-1	TRBD1	TRBJ2-3	few	CASSRGQGMADTQYF	TGTGCCAGCAGCCGGGGACAGGGAATGGCAGATACGCAGTATTTT
TRBV15	TRBD1	TRBJ2-5	many	CATSTGTGRETQYF	TGTGCCACCAGCACGGGGACAGGGCGGGAGACCCAGTACTTC
TRBV7-9	TRBD1	TRBJ2-1	many	CASSPSDRGRSSYNEQFF	TGTGCCAGCAGCCCCTCCGACAGGGGTAGGAGCTCCTACAATGAGCAGTTCTTC
TRBV11-3	TRBD1	TRBJ2-5	many	CASSFAQGGETQYF	TGTGCCAGCAGCTTCGCACAGGGGGGAGAGACCCAGTACTTC
TRBV5-1	.	TRBJ1-5	many	CASSLAGVGQPQHF	TGCGCCAGCAGCTTGGCTGGGGTAGGACAGCCCCAGCATTTT
TRBV13	TRBD1	TRBJ2-7	many	CASSPQGTSYEQYF	TGTGCCAGCAGCCCACAGGGGACCTCCTACGAGCAGTACTTC
TRBV24-1	.	TRBJ2-1	many	CATEGGGAYNEQFF	TGTGCCACCGAAGGGGGGGGTGCCTACAATGAGCAGTTCTTC
TRBV27	.	TRBJ2-2	many	CASRPNTGELFF	TGTGCCAGCAGACCGAACACCGGGGAGCTGTTTTTT
TRBV20-1	TRBD2	TRBJ2-5	many	CSARKAGAPETQYF	TGCAGTGCTAGAAAAGCGGGAGCCCCAGAGACCCAGTACTTC
TRBV11-3	TRBD2	TRBJ2-7	many	CASSSPPSRVAGAYEQYF	TGTGCCAGCAGCTCCCCCCCCAGTCGGGTAGCGGGGGCCTACGAGCAGTACTTC
TRBV5-6	.	TRBJ2-7	.	CASGTNLETYEQYF	TGTGCCAGCGGGACCAATCTCGAAACCTACGAGCAGTACTTC
TRBV5-1	.	TRBJ2-5	few	CASSEQVQGETQYF	TGCGCCAGCTCCGAACAGGTCCAGGGGGAGACCCAGTACTTC
TRBV28	TRBD1	TRBJ1-2	many	CASSLTGPNYGYTF	TGTGCCAGCAGTTTGACAGGGCCTAACTATGGCTACACCTTC
TRBV7-9	TRBD1	TRBJ2-1	few	CASSLGQGKLGEQFF	TGTGCCAGCAGCTTGGGACAGGGCAAACTCGGTGAGCAGTTCTTC
TRBV28	TRBD1	TRBJ1-2	few	CATLRQGILNYGYTF	TGTGCCACCCTGAGACAGGGGATATTGAACTATGGCTACACCTTC
TRBV6-1	.	TRBJ2-2	few	CASSRLVYGTGELFF	TGTGCCAGCAGCCGACTAGTATATGGAACCGGGGAGCTGTTTTTT
TRBV5-5	.	TRBJ2-1	many	CAGSLGGAYNEQFF	TGTGCCGGCAGCTTGGGGGGGGCGTACAATGAGCAGTTCTTC
TRBV2	.	TRBJ2-7	many	CASSEHQVNSYEQYF	TGTGCCAGCAGTGAGCATCAAGTTAACTCCTACGAGCAGTACTTC
TRBV28	.	TRBJ2-7	few	CASSRRDPAYEQYF	TGTGCCAGCAGTCGCCGGGACCCCGCCTACGAGCAGTACTTC
TRBV5-6	.	TRBJ2-7	many	CASSFRHSLVGGEQYF	TGTGCCAGCAGCTTCCGGCATTCTCTGGTTGGAGGCGAGCAGTACTTC
TRBV28	.	TRBJ1-4	.	CASSLYGILNEKLFF	TGTGCCAGCAGTCTATACGGGATCCTTAATGAAAAACTGTTTTTT